This T cell receptor beta chain was documented in a study of blood T cell repertoires in COVID-19. The germline V gene encodes CDR1 MNHNS and CDR2 SASEGT. The CDR3 loop spans 14 amino acids. V was pared by 1 base and J by 6 bases, with 13 bases between. Study processing details: Amplification from reference gene primers served as the basis for estimated nucleated cell counts. Clones were sequenced by immunoSEQ multiplex PCR, and TCRdb holds only the in-frame ones, with some missing. That table is the source of V, J and clone size, and D and trimming were worked out from the DNA. The sample holds about 200,000 clones, around four fifths seen once.

This TCR was recovered from a woman in her seventies with COVID-19, enrolled during active disease. The V call is TRBV6-1, the J call TRBJ2-7; D is possibly TRBD1 (5 bases). Sequenced input: peripheral blood. The CDR3: CASSEGYWGAEQYF. The DNA of the CDR3 is TGTGCCAGCAGTGAAGGTTATTGGGGCGCCGAGCAGTACTTC.